Following are 2 T cell receptor beta chains from one sample sequenced in a study of T cells in Graves' hyperthyroidism and ophthalmopathy. TCR beta CDR3 sequences were amplified from RNA transcripts. A first-round RT-PCR of the TCR CDR3 used the HTBI primer set. TCRdb analysed the multiplex PCR reads with MiXCR anew, one entry per CDR3 protein. There are 600,000 or so distinct CDR3 sequences in the sample; roughly 15% occur only once, and over 3.5% lies in the top ten. Sample: blood. These receptors all come from a woman in her twenties or thirties with Graves' hyperthyroidism.

The gene calls are TRBV29-1 and TRBJ2-1, with D possibly matching TRBD2 (5 bases). The CDR3 has 16 amino acids. The germline gives CDR1 SQVTM, CDR2 ANQGSEA. V dropped 6 bases and J dropped 0 bases, with 18 bases sitting between them. CDR3 sequence reads: CSVPSDGSSSYNEQFF. CDR3 DNA: TGCAGCGTACCCTCAGATGGGAGCAGCTCCTACAATGAGCAGTTCTTC.

The rearrangement uses TRBV4-2 and TRBJ2-3; 10 nucleotides agree with TRBD1. CDR1 is LGHNA and CDR2 is YNFKEQ in the germline V gene. CDR3 size: 16 residues. Trimming removed 8 bases from V and 8 bases from J; junction bases left unmatched: 16. The CDR3 DNA is TGTGCCAGCCACAAGGGGGGGGACAGGGGCATTGGTACGCAGTATTTT. Translated, it gives CASHKGGDRGIGTQYF.